Reported below is one T cell receptor (beta chain). This entry is derived from a study of blood T cell repertoires in COVID-19. For the study at large: The samples span acute and convalescent COVID-19 from the United States, Italy and Spain.

There are 13 residues in the CDR3. CDR1 is MDHEN, CDR2 SYDVKM, per germline. V lost 4 bases, J lost 4 bases, and 10 bases lay in between. Individuals aged about 18 to 89 years were recruited from 20 to 25 US areas. Recovered status in Cohort 3 required two negative PCRs, clearance, or symptom resolution. Original data processing: Amplification with reference gene primers provided the estimates of nucleated cell counts. Clones were sequenced by immunoSEQ multiplex PCR, and TCRdb holds only the in-frame ones, with some missing. V and J calls and clone size are as listed in that table; D and trimming were resolved from the DNA. The sample yields fewer than 400,000 clones, roughly nine tenths seen once.

The clonotype comes from a man in his 60s who had recovered from COVID-19. The chain links TRBV28 to TRBJ1-2; a possible D gene is TRBD1 (5 bases). The sequenced sample was PBMCs or T cells enriched from blood (not recorded which). CDR3 coding DNA: TGTGCCAGCAGTTCACCGGGACTCTATGGCTACACCTTC. It translates to CASSSPGLYGYTF.